The rows below give T cell receptor beta chains drawn from one sample of a study of beta chain features in type 1 diabetes. Sequenced by immunoSEQ multiplex PCR; TCRdb stores in-frame clones only, minus some. The data contain a few hundred thousand clones, over 8.5% of them singletons. Sequencing was done on a sample of central memory CD4+ T cells from blood. Every receptor here comes from a man in his thirties or forties with type 1 diabetes. CDR3s include the opening cysteine and the closing phenylalanine or tryptophan. D genes are given only for firm matches. The size field is filled for only some rows; it gives once, few, many or a size class.

clone_size j_call d_call v_call cdr3_nt cdr3_aa
- TRBJ1-4 TRBD1 TRBV29-1 TGCAGCGTTGCGACAGGGGGCCGGGAAAAACTGTTTTTT CSVATGGREKLFF
- TRBJ2-4 - TRBV7-9 TGTGCCAGCAGCTTAGTTGCCGGGGGCGCGGACTCGGCCAAAAACATTCAGTACTTC CASSLVAGGADSAKNIQYF
- TRBJ2-2 - TRBV28 TGTGCCAGCTTGACGGGACCGAACACCGGGGAGCTGTTTTTT CASLTGPNTGELFF
few TRBJ1-2 - TRBV18 TGTGCCAGCTCACTTGACCTCTACTATGGCTACACCTTC CASSLDLYYGYTF
few TRBJ2-2 - TRBV4-3 TGCGCCAGCAGCCAAGACACACGGGGAAAGAACACCGGGGAGCTGTTTTTT CASSQDTRGKNTGELFF
- TRBJ2-3 TRBD2 TRBV7-2 TGTGCCAGCAGCTTGAGACTAGCGGGGCGAAGCACAGATACGCAGTATTTT CASSLRLAGRSTDTQYF
- TRBJ2-7 - TRBV5-1 TGCGCCAGCAGCTTGGGACAGATCTACGAGCAGTACTTC CASSLGQIYEQYF
many TRBJ2-1 TRBD1 TRBV28 TGTGCCAGCAGTTCTCAACAGGGGAAACTATACAATGAGCAGTTCTTC CASSSQQGKLYNEQFF
- TRBJ2-2 - TRBV7-8 TGTGCCAGCAGCTTTTACACCGGGGAGCTGTTTTTT CASSFYTGELFF
- TRBJ2-2 TRBD1 TRBV5-1 TGCGCCAGCAGCTTGGCGACAGGGAGTGTGAGTTCCGGGGAGCTGTTTTTT CASSLATGSVSSGELFF
few TRBJ2-1 - TRBV5-8 TGTGCCAGCAGCTTTGACAGACACAATGAGCAGTTCTTC CASSFDRHNEQFF
- TRBJ2-7 TRBD1 TRBV5-1 TGCGCCAGCAGCCAGGGGGACGGACCCTACGAGCAGTACTTC CASSQGDGPYEQYF
many TRBJ2-5 TRBD1 TRBV19 TGTGCCAGTAGTGAGGGGACAGCCCAAGAGACCCAGTACTTC CASSEGTAQETQYF
many TRBJ1-4 - TRBV29-1 TGCAGCGTTGAAGGGGGAGGGGAAAAACTGTTTTTT CSVEGGGEKLFF
- TRBJ1-5 - TRBV4-1 TGCGCCAGCAGCCAAGGGATTTGGAGGGGTAGCAATCAGCCCCAGCATTTT CASSQGIWRGSNQPQHF
- TRBJ2-3 - TRBV9 TGTGCCAGCAGCATCTTATGGACAGATTCCTCAGATACGCAGTATTTT CASSILWTDSSDTQYF
many TRBJ2-1 TRBD2 TRBV10-2 TGCGCCAGCAGATTCAGCGGGGAAGGTAATGAGCAGTTCTTC CASRFSGEGNEQFF
many TRBJ2-5 - TRBV18 TGTGCCAGCTCACCACCTGGGATGAACCAAGAGACCCAGTACTTC CASSPPGMNQETQYF
- TRBJ2-7 TRBD2 TRBV28 TGTGCCAGCAGTTTGAAGCGGGACCTCTACGAGCAGTACTTC CASSLKRDLYEQYF
many TRBJ2-6 - TRBV25-1 TGTGCCAGCAGTGATTCGGCGGGATTTAGGGGGGCCAACGTCCTGACTTTC CASSDSAGFRGANVLTF
- TRBJ1-4 - TRBV4-2 TGTGCCAGCAGCCAACCTACGGGGTGGGAAAAACTGTTTTTT CASSQPTGWEKLFF
many TRBJ2-1 - TRBV5-6 TGTGCCAGCAGCCTGGGATTCAATGAGCAGTTCTTC CASSLGFNEQFF
few TRBJ1-2 TRBD1 TRBV10-3 TGTGCCATCAGAATGTATTCAGGGGACAGCTATGGCTACACCTTC CAIRMYSGDSYGYTF
- TRBJ2-1 - TRBV19 TGTGCCAGTAGCTTAAAGTCGAGCTCCTACAATGAGCAGTTCTTC CASSLKSSSYNEQFF
- TRBJ2-2 - TRBV10-3 TGTGCCATCAGTGCTAGCGAGAACACCGGGGAGCTGTTTTTT CAISASENTGELFF
- TRBJ2-1 - TRBV6-6 TGTGCCAGCAGTTACTCGGGGTATGAGCAGTTCTTC CASSYSGYEQFF
many TRBJ1-5 - TRBV19 TGTGCCAGTATGCTCCAGAATCAGCCCCAGCATTTT CASMLQNQPQHF
- TRBJ2-5 TRBD2 TRBV19 TGTGCCAGTAGTGCCCTATGGGGCGGGAGCTTGGCCCAGTACTTC CASSALWGGSLAQYF
- TRBJ1-1 - TRBV28 TGTGCCAGCAGTTTATTGGGGCTCCACACTGAAGCTTTCTTT CASSLLGLHTEAFF
- TRBJ1-1 TRBD1 TRBV13 TGTGCCAGCAGCTGGGACAGTAACACTGAAGCTTTCTTT CASSWDSNTEAFF
few TRBJ2-1 TRBD2 TRBV11-1 TGTGCCAGCACTTATAGCGGGAGCTCCTACAATGAGCAGTTCTTC CASTYSGSSYNEQFF
few TRBJ2-2 TRBD2 TRBV6-4 TGTGCCAGCGCGGCTAGCGGGCTTACCGGGGAGCTGTTTTTT CASAASGLTGELFF
few TRBJ2-1 TRBD1 TRBV5-5 TGTGCCAGCAGCTTGGGACAGGGGGCAACTCATGAGCAGTTCTTC CASSLGQGATHEQFF
- TRBJ2-1 - TRBV7-6 TGTGCCAGCCGCTCGGACCCCAACAATGAGCAGTTCTTC CASRSDPNNEQFF
few TRBJ2-7 - TRBV18 TGTGCCAGCTCACCCAACGCCGCGTCAGGGTCCTCCGAGCAGTACTTC CASSPNAASGSSEQYF
- TRBJ2-7 TRBD2 TRBV27 TGTGCCAGCAGCCCCCCCGGGACTAGAATCCACGAGCAGTACTTC CASSPPGTRIHEQYF
few TRBJ2-1 TRBD2 TRBV19 TGTGCCAGTAGTATACGCTTAGCGGGAAGCTACAATGAGCAGTTCTTC CASSIRLAGSYNEQFF
many TRBJ2-3 - TRBV7-3 TGTGCCAGCAGCTTAGATGATACGCAGTATTTT CASSLDDTQYF
few TRBJ1-5 - TRBV7-3 TGTGCCAGCAGCCCTACGGTGGGCAGTCAGCCCCAGCATTTT CASSPTVGSQPQHF
few TRBJ2-7 - TRBV19 TGTGCCAGTAGTATAGAGGCGGACAGCCCCTACGAGCAGTACTTC CASSIEADSPYEQYF
- TRBJ2-7 - TRBV28 TGTGCCAGCAGTTTAAGCGGATTCTCCTACGAGCAGTACTTC CASSLSGFSYEQYF
- TRBJ2-5 TRBD2 TRBV5-4 TGTGCCACGTCGACTAGCGGGGCGCAAGAGACCCAGTACTTC CATSTSGAQETQYF
- TRBJ2-7 TRBD2 TRBV7-9 TGTGCCAGCAGCTGGGGACTAGCGCTCGGCGAGCAGTACTTC CASSWGLALGEQYF
few TRBJ2-3 - TRBV5-1 TGCGCCAGCAGCTTGGAAAGGACAACGATCCCAGATACGCAGTATTTT CASSLERTTIPDTQYF
- TRBJ2-7 - TRBV7-2 TGTGCCAGCAGCTTTGGTCAGGGGTGGTACGAGCAGTACTTC CASSFGQGWYEQYF
- TRBJ2-7 - TRBV29-1 TGCAGCGTTGCTAGAGAAGCCTACGAGCAGTACTTC CSVAREAYEQYF
- TRBJ1-5 - TRBV7-3 TGTGCCAGCAGCTGGACCGGGACGGCTAATCAGCCCCAGCATTTT CASSWTGTANQPQHF
few TRBJ2-7 TRBD1 TRBV27 TGTGCCAGCAGTAACCCGGGACAGTCTTCCTACGAGCAGTACTTC CASSNPGQSSYEQYF
few TRBJ1-1 - TRBV5-1 TGCGCCAGCAGCCCCTTTACAGCGACTGAAGCTTTCTTT CASSPFTATEAFF